This TCR beta chain comes out of a study of shared clonotypes between healthy human individuals. Comments on this clone: Its antigen is not identified.

Overall study results and limits: About 5% of naive CD4 clonotypes were shared across several donors.

The CDR3 spans 14 residues. Germline V gene lookup returns CDR1 MDHEN and CDR2 SYDVKM. Using 200 ng DNA, approximately 30,000 T cell genomes, the sorted-subset replicate PCRs were run. The protocol was immunoSEQ multiplex PCR, while the TCRdb copy is restricted to in-frame clones and leaves out a portion. The sample has roughly 500,000 clones; about 96% are singletons. The chain links TRBV28 to TRBJ2-5; D call uncertain. The J call may not be correct, given that the DNA end is closer to TRBJ2-7. The TCR originated in a woman in her twenties or thirties in good health. Sequencing was performed on naive CD4+ T cells sorted from blood. The sample's subset: CD45RA+ positively selected. This CDR3 is CASSPLTSTYEQYF. DNA for the CDR3: TGTGCCAGCAGTCCTCTGACATCCACCTACGAGCAGTACTTC.